Listed below are T cell receptor beta chains from one sample, sequenced in a study of blood T cell repertoires in COVID-19. TCRdb's table, derived via immunoSEQ multiplex PCR, lists solely in-frame clones and lacks some. This sample has some 120,000 clones, with 85% to 90% found just once. The sequencing sample was made of peripheral blood. The source is a human donor in a cohort sampled during active COVID-19. Each CDR3 is given with its conserved first and last residue. Each record gives: clone size, CDR3 length, V gene, J gene, D gene, CDR3 protein, CDR3 DNA. D genes are given only for firm matches. Clone size is given for some rows only: seen once, a few or many times, or a class if the clone is expanded.

NA	17	TRBV7-8	TRBJ1-5	NA	CASSLGGQYYSNQPQHF	TGTGCCAGCAGCTTAGGCGGACAGTACTATAGCAATCAGCCCCAGCATTTT
once	14	TRBV14	TRBJ2-1	NA	CASSQALGVAEQFF	TGTGCCAGCAGCCAAGCCCTGGGCGTAGCGGAGCAGTTCTTC
NA	14	TRBV7-9	TRBJ2-2	TRBD1	CASSLDRGTGELFF	TGTGCCAGCAGCTTAGACAGGGGGACCGGGGAGCTGTTTTTT
NA	17	TRBV7-2	TRBJ2-5	TRBD2	CASSLGISGRGYETQYF	TGTGCCAGCAGCTTAGGGATTAGCGGGAGAGGGTACGAGACCCAGTACTTC
NA	17	TRBV4-1	TRBJ2-1	NA	CASSQEQASSSYNEQFF	TGCGCCAGCAGCCAAGAACAGGCGTCTAGCTCCTACAATGAGCAGTTCTTC
NA	14	TRBV2	TRBJ2-1	TRBD1	CARLRQGAGNEQFF	TGTGCCAGATTGCGACAGGGGGCCGGTAATGAGCAGTTCTTC
NA	17	TRBV5-1	TRBJ1-1	NA	CASSLGPGNLANTEAFF	TGCGCCAGCAGCTTGGGACCGGGAAATCTTGCGAACACTGAAGCTTTCTTT
NA	13	TRBV11-3	TRBJ2-7	TRBD1	CASSSDRTYEQYF	TGTGCCAGCAGCTCGGACAGGACCTACGAGCAGTACTTC
NA	13	TRBV5-1	TRBJ2-5	NA	CASSLGQGETQYF	TGCGCCAGCAGCTTGGGTCAGGGAGAGACCCAGTACTTC
NA	17	TRBV5-1	TRBJ1-4	TRBD1	CASSSRDRGSRNEKLFF	TGCGCCAGCAGCTCCCGGGACAGGGGTTCCCGGAATGAAAAACTGTTTTTT
NA	15	TRBV4-1	TRBJ1-5	NA	CASSLTDRPNQPQHF	TGCGCCAGCAGCCTCACGGACAGACCTAATCAGCCCCAGCATTTT
NA	15	TRBV3-1/TRBV3-2	TRBJ2-1	TRBD2	CASSRSPSGRYEQFF	TGTGCCAGCAGTCGAAGCCCTAGCGGGAGGTATGAGCAGTTCTTC
NA	13	TRBV9	TRBJ2-2	NA	CASSVTGTGELFF	TGTGCCAGCAGCGTGACAGGCACCGGGGAGCTGTTTTTT
NA	15	TRBV5-4	TRBJ2-3	TRBD2	CASSLAGGQGDTQYF	TGTGCCAGCAGCTTAGCGGGAGGGCAAGGAGATACGCAGTATTTT
NA	14	TRBV28	TRBJ2-7	NA	CASSLFGGAYEQYF	TGTGCCAGCAGTTTATTCGGGGGAGCCTACGAGCAGTACTTC
NA	14	TRBV5-5	TRBJ2-7	TRBD2	CASSLSGDPLEQYF	TGTGCCAGCAGCTTAAGCGGGGACCCCCTCGAGCAGTACTTC
NA	14	TRBV5-4	TRBJ2-5	TRBD2	CASSPPGGQETQYF	TGTGCCAGCAGCCCACCGGGGGGCCAAGAGACCCAGTACTTC
NA	13	TRBV5-6	TRBJ2-3	NA	CASSFRSSDTQYF	TGTGCCAGCAGCTTTCGGAGTTCAGATACGCAGTATTTT
once	12	TRBV15	TRBJ2-5	NA	CATSAGTETQYF	TGTGCCACCAGCGCTGGCACAGAGACCCAGTACTTC
NA	17	TRBV4-1	TRBJ1-3	NA	CASSQVPGGRSGNTIYF	TGCGCCAGCAGCCAAGTCCCCGGCGGAAGGTCTGGAAACACCATATATTTT
NA	17	TRBV4-1	TRBJ2-7	NA	CASSPNSMGASSYEQYF	TGCGCCAGCAGCCCGAATAGTATGGGGGCCTCCTCCTACGAGCAGTACTTC
NA	15	TRBV5-4	TRBJ2-1	NA	CASSDPRTRGNEQFF	TGTGCCAGCAGCGACCCACGGACCCGGGGCAATGAGCAGTTCTTC
once	14	TRBV9	TRBJ2-2	TRBD1	CASRRTGGPGELFF	TGTGCCAGCAGAAGGACAGGGGGTCCCGGGGAGCTGTTTTTT
NA	15	TRBV19	TRBJ1-4	TRBD1	CASSGDRGQAVKLFF	TGTGCCAGTAGTGGCGACAGGGGTCAAGCCGTGAAACTGTTTTTT
few	16	TRBV2	TRBJ2-7	TRBD1	CASKISPGQGNHEQYF	TGTGCCAGCAAAATTTCACCGGGACAGGGGAACCACGAGCAGTACTTC
once	12	TRBV2	TRBJ2-7	NA	CASSDREGQQYF	TGTGCCAGCAGTGACAGGGAAGGACAGCAGTACTTC
NA	15	TRBV28	TRBJ2-5	TRBD2	CASSLQLAGWETQYF	TGTGCCAGCAGTTTACAGCTAGCGGGTTGGGAGACCCAGTACTTC
once	13	TRBV5-6	TRBJ2-2	TRBD1	CASSYGQGRELFF	TGTGCCAGCAGCTACGGACAGGGTAGGGAGCTGTTTTTT
NA	14	TRBV11-2	TRBJ2-3	NA	CASSPMGGTDTQYF	TGTGCCAGCAGCCCAATGGGGGGTACAGATACGCAGTATTTT
NA	14	TRBV28	TRBJ2-2	NA	CASSLAGHTGELFF	TGTGCCAGCAGTTTGGCGGGGCACACCGGGGAGCTGTTTTTT
NA	12	TRBV12-3/TRBV12-4	TRBJ2-7	TRBD1	CASSAGGYEQYF	TGTGCCAGCAGTGCAGGGGGCTACGAGCAGTACTTC
NA	15	TRBV28	TRBJ1-5	NA	CASSLGGFRNQPQHF	TGTGCCAGCAGTTTAGGAGGTTTTCGAAATCAGCCCCAGCATTTT
NA	16	TRBV6-6	TRBJ2-1	TRBD1	CASSDYGGQGDHEQFF	TGTGCCAGCAGCGACTACGGTGGACAGGGCGACCATGAGCAGTTCTTC
NA	13	TRBV9	TRBJ1-5	NA	CASSPGGNQPQHF	TGTGCCAGCAGTCCGGGAGGCAATCAGCCCCAGCATTTT
NA	14	TRBV2	TRBJ1-4	NA	CASSAEVFNEKLFF	TGTGCCAGCAGTGCCGAGGTTTTTAATGAAAAACTGTTTTTT
NA	14	TRBV29-1	TRBJ2-3	NA	CSVGGGGASDTQYF	TGCAGCGTGGGGGGCGGGGGAGCATCAGATACGCAGTATTTT
NA	18	TRBV24-1	TRBJ2-1	TRBD2	CATSDPGIGDYSYNEQFF	TGTGCCACCAGCGATCCGGGGATCGGGGACTACTCTTACAATGAGCAGTTCTTC